Sequencing of this T cell receptor beta chain was carried out in a study of shared clonotypes between healthy human individuals. CDR1 and CDR2 (germline): GTSNPN, SVGIG (reference sequence). V lost 0 bases and J 1 base, leaving 15 bases between the germline ends. The CDR3 loop spans 16 amino acids. The protocol was immunoSEQ multiplex PCR, while the TCRdb copy is restricted to in-frame clones and leaves out a portion. This sample has roughly 2.5 million clones, with around nine tenths found just once. Free of recent acute infections or vaccinations, the donors were healthy HIV-negative adults. Sequenced input: naive CD4+ T cells sorted from blood. Documented subset: CD45RA+ positively selected. The chain links TRBV30 to TRBJ1-2; D might be TRBD1 (5 bases). This TCR was recovered from a young man in good health. The CDR3 DNA reads TGTGCCTGGAGTGTAACGAGACAGATCGTTAACTATGGCTACACCTTC. It yields the protein CAWSVTRQIVNYGYTF.